This T cell receptor (beta chain) was found in a study of blood T cell repertoires in COVID-19. Study information: The United States, Italy and Spain were the sources of the acute and convalescent COVID-19 samples. The analysed material was cDNA or gDNA that came from T cells, B-cell-depleted T cells, or PBMCs.

Original analysis: Reference gene primer amplification yielded estimated nucleated cell counts. Libraries were prepared by immunoSEQ multiplex PCR; TCRdb keeps only in-frame clonotypes and omits some of them. V, J and clone size derive from that table, while D and trimming were established from the DNA sequence. Of 84,000 or so clones listed, over 80% are singletons. The origin of this receptor is an older woman with active COVID-19. The sample comprised peripheral blood.

The CDR3 coding sequence is TGTGCCAGCAGCTCAGGGACAGGGGGCACAGATACGCAGTATTTT. As protein: CASSSGTGGTDTQYF. V is TRBV7-3 and J is TRBJ2-3; 10 bases agree with TRBD1. Germline CDR1 and CDR2: SGHTA and FQGTGA. V trimming: 4 bases; J trimming: 1 base; junction bases outside the gene matches: 2. This CDR3 comprises 15 residues.